The 29 T cell receptor beta chains reported below all come from one sample, sequenced in a study of CD8 T cells in Susac syndrome. With random hexamers, 0.5 to 1 ug RNA was reverse transcribed. TCRdb reprocessed the immunoSEQ multiplex PCR reads with MiXCR, giving one entry per CDR3 protein. The sample consists of approximately 180,000 distinct CDR3 sequences, approximately 95% of them appearing once. Material: CD4+ T cells from PBMCs. Receptors originate from a human donor with multiple sclerosis.

The chain couples TRBV4-1 to TRBJ2-1; TRBD2 might be the D (5 bases). The length of the CDR3 is 17 residues. V was trimmed by 1 base and J by 0 bases, leaving 13 bases between them. Looked up from germline, CDR1 is MGHRA and CDR2 is YSYEKL. The DNA of the CDR3 is TGCGCCAGCAGCCAAGGACGGGGTCGGCGCTCCTACAATGAGCAGTTCTTC. Protein sequence: CASSQGRGRRSYNEQFF.

This chain uses TRBV7-3 with TRBJ2-1; 7 bases align to TRBD1. The junction had 8 bases not matched to a gene; V was cut back by 5 bases and J by 4 bases. Germline loops: CDR1 SGHTA, CDR2 FQGTGA. CDR3 length: 15 amino acids. CDR3 DNA: TGTGCCAGCAGCGCAACAGGGGATTTTTACAATGAGCAGTTCTTC. Translation: CASSATGDFYNEQFF. The whole variable domain, filled in from reference TRBV7-3 and TRBJ2-1, reads GAGVSQTPSNKVTEKGKYVELRCDPISGHTALYWYRQSLGQGPEFLIYFQGTGAADDSGLPNDRFFAVRPEGSVSTLKIQRTERGDSAVYLCASSATGDFYNEQFFGPGTRLTVL.

This clonotype appeared a single time. The chain has TRBV5-1 and TRBJ2-7; D unresolved. The germline V gene encodes CDR1 SGHRS and CDR2 YFSETQ. This CDR3 spans 15 amino acids. The V end lost 2 bases, the J end lost 2 bases, and 14 bases lay between the germline ends. Here the CDR3 reads CASSLISAAAYEQYF. CDR3 nucleotide sequence: TGCGCCAGCAGCTTAATTTCTGCGGCGGCCTACGAGCAGTACTTC. Together with reference TRBV5-1 and TRBJ2-7, the CDR3 gives the full variable domain: KAGVTQTPRYLIKTRGQQVTLSCSPISGHRSVSWYQQTPGQGLQFLFEYFSETQRNKGNFPGRFSGRQFSNSRSEMNVSTLELGDSALYLCASSLISAAAYEQYFGPGTRLTVT.

J is TRBJ2-4 and V is TRBV10-3, with D possibly called TRBD1 or TRBD2 (5 bases each). The CDR3 runs 14 residues. The germline V gene encodes CDR1 ENHRY and CDR2 SYGVKD. V was clipped by 5 bases and J by 6 bases, with 14 bases between them. CDR3 DNA sequence: TGTGCCATCAGTACTCCGGGGACGCCAAACATTCAGTACTTC. Translated: CAISTPGTPNIQYF.

Only one count was recorded for this clonotype. CDR3 region: CASSDTGPTRAFF. The DNA of the CDR3 is TGTGCCAGCAGTGACACAGGTCCGACGAGAGCTTTCTTT. The V gene is TRBV2, the J gene TRBJ1-1; tentative D call: TRBD1 (5 bases). This CDR3 is 13 amino acids long. V shed 3 bases and J shed 10 bases, with 15 bases lying between them. Looked up from germline, CDR1 is SNHLY and CDR2 is FYNNEI.

V is TRBV20-1 and J is TRBJ2-5; D could derive from TRBD1 or TRBD2 (5 bases each). Germline V gene lookup returns CDR1 DFQATT and CDR2 SNEGSKA (reference sequence). The CDR3 is 13 residues long. V was pared by 6 bases and J by 1 base, with 12 bases between. CDR3 in amino acids: CSASRGGQETQYF. In nucleotides, the CDR3 is TGCAGTGCGAGTCGGGGCGGCCAAGAGACCCAGTACTTC.

The CDR3 nucleotides read TGTGCCAGCAGGTATCAAGGACTAGCGGGGGCTCAGAGCTCCTACAATGAGCAGTTCTTC. Translating gives CASRYQGLAGAQSSYNEQFF. This sequence joins TRBV13 and TRBJ2-1, with 13 bases fitting TRBD2. The J segment lost 0 bases and the V segment lost 6 bases, leaving 14 bases of the junction unmatched. Germline CDR1 is PRHDT and CDR2 is FYEKMQ (reference sequence). The CDR3 contains 20 residues. Combining the CDR3 with reference TRBV13 and TRBJ2-1 gives the whole variable domain AAGVIQSPRHLIKEKRETATLKCYPIPRHDTVYWYQQGPGQDPQFLISFYEKMQSDKGSIPDRFSAQQFSDYHSELNMSSLELGDSALYFCASRYQGLAGAQSSYNEQFFGPGTRLTVL.

The V gene is TRBV7-8, the J gene TRBJ1-2, with TRBD1 as a possible D gene (5 bases). The CDR3 has 13 amino acids. V was pared by 4 bases and J by 3 bases, with 9 bases between. Germline V gives CDR1 SGHVS, CDR2 FQNEAQ. CDR3 nucleotide sequence: TGTGCCAGCAGCTCAGGGTCTTACTATGGCTACACCTTC. It is translated as CASSSGSYYGYTF.

This clonotype was seen a few times. The chain couples TRBV7-2 to TRBJ2-5; D might be TRBD2 (6 bases). Germline CDR1 reads SGHTA; CDR2 reads FQGNSA. The V end was cut by 5 bases, the J end by 4 bases, with 20 bases between. CDR3 size: 16 residues. The CDR3 DNA is TGTGCCAGCAGCCGAGCGGGCCAGGGTGGACGAGAGACCCAGTACTTC. This gives the protein CASSRAGQGGRETQYF.

The rearrangement uses TRBV5-1 and TRBJ2-3; D ambiguous. The V gene lost 3 bases and the J gene lost 6 bases, with 14 bases spanning the gap. CDR1 is SGHRS, CDR2 YFSETQ, per germline. CDR3 length: 14 residues. The CDR3 here is CASSSTVGSDTQYF. In nucleotides, the CDR3 is TGCGCCAGCAGCTCCACGGTCGGGTCGGATACGCAGTATTTT.

The J gene is TRBJ1-6, the V gene TRBV3-1; 9 nucleotides line up with TRBD1. This CDR3 spans 15 amino acids. The trim removed 4 bases at V and 3 bases at J, leaving 1 base unmatched. Germline V gene sequence: CDR1 LGHDT, CDR2 YNNKEL (reference sequence). Here the CDR3 reads CASSRGQGYNSPLHF. The CDR3 coding sequence is TGTGCCAGCAGCCGGGGACAGGGCTATAATTCACCCCTCCACTTT.

Worth noting for this clonotype: An end of the junction does not agree with germline; a read error may underlie this. This rearrangement joins TRBV23-1 to TRBJ1-1, with unresolved D. TRBV23-1 is given ORF status, its function remaining uncertain. This CDR3 is built from 13 residues. The CDR3 here is CTSSQGQPAEAFF. The CDR3 DNA follows: TGCACCAGCAGTCAAGGCCAGCCGGCTGAAGCTTTCTTT.

The V call is TRBV12-3 or TRBV12-4, the J call TRBJ1-5, with D unresolved. The V end was cut by 3 bases, the J end by 6 bases, with 9 bases between. The CDR3 has 13 residues. This CDR3 is CASSFFPSQPQHF. CDR3 DNA sequence: TGTGCCAGCAGTTTTTTCCCTAGTCAGCCCCAGCATTTT.

This chain uses TRBV2 with TRBJ2-4; D is possibly TRBD1 (5 bases). The CDR3 runs to 12 residues. V lost 6 bases to trimming and J lost 9 bases, with 12 bases between them. Germline V gene lookup returns CDR1 SNHLY and CDR2 FYNNEI. CDR3 in amino acids: CASSAGQGIQYF. CDR3 sequence (DNA): TGTGCCAGCAGCGCCGGACAAGGCATTCAGTACTTC.

The rearrangement joins TRBV27 to TRBJ1-5; D is unresolved. Germline CDR1 and CDR2: MNHEY and SMNVEV (reference sequence). This CDR3 spans 14 amino acids. Trimming took off 6 bases at V and 0 bases at J, with 9 bases between the two ends. The CDR3 sequence: CASRFGGSNQPQHF. DNA for the CDR3: TGTGCCAGCAGATTCGGAGGTAGCAATCAGCCCCAGCATTTT.

The sample holds one count of this clonotype. The chain combines TRBV2 with TRBJ2-1, with a tentative D call TRBD1 (5 bases). CDR3 length equals 12 residues. CDR1 is SNHLY and CDR2 is FYNNEI in the germline V gene. Trimming removed 4 bases at V and 10 bases at J, with 11 bases between. The CDR3 coding sequence is TGTGCCAGCAGTGGGACACTTTGGGAGCAGTTCTTC. Its translation is CASSGTLWEQFF.

The rearrangement uses TRBV5-1 and TRBJ1-1; a possible D gene is TRBD1 (5 bases). Trimming left V 5 bases short and J 3 bases short, with 8 bases between. This CDR3 spans 12 amino acids. The germline V gene has CDR1 SGHRS and CDR2 YFSETQ. Here the CDR3 reads CASRKGDTEAFF. The CDR3 DNA follows: TGCGCCAGCAGAAAAGGGGACACTGAAGCTTTCTTT.

The chain is built from TRBV19 and TRBJ2-1, with D uncertain. The CDR3 has 12 amino acids. CDR1 is LNHDA and CDR2 is SQIVND in the germline V gene (reference sequence). Trimming cost V 2 bases and J 3 bases, with 2 bases left between them. The CDR3 loop reads CASSINYNEQFF. In DNA, the CDR3 is TGTGCCAGTAGTATAAACTACAATGAGCAGTTCTTC. The full variable domain, completed using reference TRBV19 and TRBJ2-1, is DGGITQSPKYLFRKEGQNVTLSCEQNLNHDAMYWYRQDPGQGLRLIYYSQIVNDFQKGDIAEGYSVSREKKESFPLTVTSAQKNPTAFYLCASSINYNEQFFGPGTRLTVL.

This chain's CDR3 is CSVAPQPAVGYTF. In DNA, the CDR3 is TGCAGCGTTGCCCCCCAACCGGCGGTAGGCTACACCTTC. V usage is TRBV29-1 and J usage is TRBJ1-2, with no clear D. The CDR3 is made up of 13 amino acids. Germline V gene data show CDR1 as SQVTM and CDR2 as ANQGSEA. V shed 4 bases and J shed 8 bases, with 17 bases lying between them. The variable domain in full, completed from reference TRBV29-1 and TRBJ1-2, reads SAVISQKPSRDICQRGTSLTIQCQVDSQVTMMFWYRQQPGQSLTLIATANQGSEATYESGFVIDKFPISRPNLTFSTLTVSNMSPEDSSIYLCSVAPQPAVGYTFGSGTRLTVV.

The chain employs TRBV9 and TRBJ1-2; maybe TRBD1 (6 bases). Trimming pared 0 bases from V and 4 bases from J, leaving 13 bases between. The CDR3 length is 15 residues. Germline CDR1 reads SGDLS; CDR2 reads YYNGEE. CDR3 residues: CASSVGLTGSYGYTF. CDR3 DNA sequence: TGTGCCAGCAGCGTAGGGTTGACAGGATCCTATGGCTACACCTTC.

This chain links TRBV6-5 with TRBJ1-5, with 7 bases that match TRBD1. The CDR3 covers 15 residues. Germline values: CDR1 MNHEY, CDR2 SVGAGI. After removal of 4 bases from V and 5 bases from J, the junction contained 8 bases not matched to a gene. The CDR3 is CASSLSPTGDQPQHF. The CDR3 nucleotides read TGTGCCAGCAGTTTGTCCCCAACAGGGGATCAGCCCCAGCATTTT.

The chain joins TRBV27 to TRBJ1-4; D unclear. Trimming pared 2 bases from V and 0 bases from J, leaving 4 bases between. The CDR3 has 14 residues. In germline, CDR1 is MNHEY, CDR2 SMNVEV (reference sequence). CDR3 in DNA: TGTGCCAGCAGTTTAACGCCAACTAATGAAAAACTGTTTTTT. Translation: CASSLTPTNEKLFF.

V usage is TRBV27 and J usage is TRBJ1-6; no clear D. There are 15 residues in the CDR3. Germline-derived CDR1 and CDR2 are MNHEY and SMNVEV (reference sequence). V lost 2 bases to trimming and J lost 4 bases, with 9 bases between them. This chain's CDR3 is CASSLGGRYNSPLHF. The CDR3, as DNA: TGTGCCAGCAGTTTAGGCGGAAGATATAATTCACCCCTCCACTTT.

This clonotype has more than one count but fewer than ten. The chain combines TRBV5-1 with TRBJ2-3, with 7 bases fitting TRBD1. Germline V gene sequence: CDR1 SGHRS, CDR2 YFSETQ. The CDR3 extends over 16 amino acids. V was clipped by 0 bases and J by 0 bases; unmatched bases: 4. The CDR3 protein is CASSLAGTASTDTQYF. As DNA, the CDR3 is TGCGCCAGCAGCTTGGCCGGGACAGCTAGCACAGATACGCAGTATTTT. The full variable domain, in which reference TRBV5-1 and TRBJ2-3 provide the parts outside the CDR3, is KAGVTQTPRYLIKTRGQQVTLSCSPISGHRSVSWYQQTPGQGLQFLFEYFSETQRNKGNFPGRFSGRQFSNSRSEMNVSTLELGDSALYLCASSLAGTASTDTQYFGPGTRLTVL.

CDR3 loop: CASSQDQTSGRHIQYF. In DNA form, the CDR3 reads TGCGCCAGCAGCCAAGATCAGACTAGCGGGAGGCACATTCAGTACTTC. This chain uses TRBV4-3 with TRBJ2-4; 13 bases match TRBD2. CDR1 and CDR2 from the germline V gene are LGHNA and YSLEER. The CDR3 is 16 amino acids. With V trimmed by 0 bases and J by 8 bases, 4 bases remained unmatched.

The V and J genes are TRBV20-1 and TRBJ2-2; D may be TRBD1 or TRBD2 (5 bases each). Trimming cost V 8 bases and J 1 base, with 14 bases left between them. The V gene's germline CDR1 is DFQATT and CDR2 SNEGSKA (reference sequence). The CDR3 runs 14 residues. The CDR3 spells CSNRWDGNTGELFF. The CDR3 nucleotides are TGCAGTAACCGTTGGGACGGGAACACCGGGGAGCTGTTTTTT.

This clonotype was seen once. CDR3 amino acids: CATSSRQGTNTQYF. DNA of the CDR3: TGTGCCACCAGCAGTCGGCAGGGGACAAATACGCAGTATTTT. V gene TRBV15 combines with J gene TRBJ2-3; weak D call: TRBD1 (6 bases). The CDR3 runs to 14 residues. V lost 3 bases, J lost 7 bases, and 14 bases lay in between. Germline V lookup: CDR1 LNHNV, CDR2 YYDKDF (reference sequence).

The chain uses TRBV3-1 and TRBJ2-3; D gene uncertain. The germline V gene has CDR1 LGHDT and CDR2 YNNKEL (reference sequence). This CDR3 spans 14 amino acids. Trimming took 2 bases from V and 0 from J, leaving 6 bases between them. The DNA for the CDR3 is TGTGCCAGCAGCCAATTGACTAGCACAGATACGCAGTATTTT. It codes for CASSQLTSTDTQYF.

The chain uses TRBV4-3 and TRBJ2-7; maybe TRBD1 (7 bases). Trimming took off 3 bases at V and 1 base at J, with 19 bases between the two ends. Germline CDR1 LGHNA, CDR2 YSLEER. The CDR3 spans 17 residues. The CDR3 here is CASSQDRIQGRSYEQYF. The CDR3 DNA is TGCGCCAGCAGCCAGGATCGCATACAGGGGAGGTCCTACGAGCAGTACTTC.